Below are 18 T cell receptor beta chains sequenced from a single sample in a study of blood T cell repertoires in COVID-19. Sequenced by immunoSEQ multiplex PCR; TCRdb stores in-frame clones only, minus some. This table has about 280,000 clones, about 85% appearing once. The sequenced material came from PBMCs or T cells enriched from blood (not recorded which). Receptors originate from a woman between 45 and 65 years old who had recovered from COVID-19.

This clone was seen a few times. The rearrangement uses TRBV5-6 and TRBJ1-5, with D maybe TRBD1 (5 bases). The germline V gene encodes CDR1 SGHDT and CDR2 YYEEEE. The CDR3 has 18 residues. Deletions cut 2 bases from V and 2 bases from J, with 20 bases between. The chain's CDR3 is CASSFLVGQTSGNQPQHF. The DNA for the CDR3 is TGTGCCAGCAGCTTTTTAGTAGGACAAACCTCCGGCAATCAGCCCCAGCATTTT.

This clone was observed a few times. The V gene is TRBV7-6, the J gene TRBJ2-7; D is possibly TRBD1 (5 bases). The V gene's germline CDR1 is SGHVS and CDR2 FNYEAQ. V dropped 5 bases and J dropped 6 bases, with 11 bases sitting between them. This CDR3 has 12 residues. DNA of the CDR3: TGTGCCAGCAGCGCCTCAGGGTCCGAGCAGTACTTC. It yields the protein CASSASGSEQYF.

This clone has only a few counts. DNA of the CDR3: TGTGCCAGCAGAGGGACAGGGGTAGGGGAGCAGTACTTC. This codes for CASRGTGVGEQYF. This rearrangement joins TRBV28 to TRBJ2-7, with 10 bases aligning to TRBD1. CDR3 length: 13 residues. Trimming cost V 6 bases and J 7 bases; bases outside gene matches: 6. Germline V gives CDR1 MDHEN, CDR2 SYDVKM.

The V call is TRBV7-2, the J call TRBJ1-5; 7 positions agree with TRBD1. The germline V gene has CDR1 SGHTA and CDR2 FQGNSA. The V and J ends lost 5 bases and 5 bases, in that order; junction bases with no gene match: 9. The CDR3 has 15 amino acids. This chain's CDR3 is CASSVGTGVHQPQHF. CDR3 in DNA: TGTGCCAGCAGCGTCGGAACAGGGGTCCATCAGCCCCAGCATTTT.

This rearrangement joins TRBV6-6 to TRBJ1-4, with D uncertain. The V gene lost 6 bases and the J gene lost 0 bases, with 8 bases spanning the gap. This CDR3 contains 14 residues. Germline V gene lookup returns CDR1 MNHNY and CDR2 SVGAGI (reference sequence). In DNA form, the CDR3 reads TGTGCCAGCAGAGTTTCGGCAACTAATGAAAAACTGTTTTTT. It codes for CASRVSATNEKLFF.

The rearrangement joins TRBV30 to TRBJ1-1; D might be TRBD1 (5 bases). Trimming stripped 7 bases from V and 0 bases from J, with 12 bases between. Germline V CDR1 and CDR2: GTSNPN, SVGIG (reference sequence). The CDR3 has 13 amino acids. The CDR3 nucleotides read TGTGCCTTGGACACTGGTATGAACACTGAAGCTTTCTTT. Its protein is CALDTGMNTEAFF.

J is TRBJ2-7 and V is TRBV9, with 7 bases lining up with TRBD2. The CDR3 totals 13 residues. V was pared by 0 bases and J by 5 bases, with 2 bases of the junction left unmatched. Germline CDR1 and CDR2: SGDLS and YYNGEE. This CDR3 reads CASSVAGRDEQYF. The CDR3 bases are TGTGCCAGCAGCGTAGCGGGGAGGGACGAGCAGTACTTC.

This clone was counted a few times. The chain has TRBV12-3 or TRBV12-4 and TRBJ1-2; the D gene is possibly TRBD1 (5 bases). Trimming cost V 0 bases and J 8 bases, with 10 bases left between them. This CDR3 is built from 13 residues. The CDR3 coding sequence is TGTGCCAGCAGTTTAGCCAGGGAACGCGGCTACACCTTC. This encodes CASSLARERGYTF.

The rearrangement links TRBV7-9 to TRBJ1-1; TRBD1 aligns across 7 bases. There are 14 residues in the CDR3. V lost 5 bases and J lost 0; bases outside the gene matches: 3. Germline CDR1 and CDR2: SEHNR and FQNEAQ (reference sequence). CDR3 nucleotide sequence: TGTGCCAGCAGCCGGACAGGTATGAACACTGAAGCTTTCTTT. As protein: CASSRTGMNTEAFF.

The chain joins TRBV27 to TRBJ2-1; D gene ambiguous. The CDR3 loop spans 14 amino acids. V lost 6 bases and J 0 bases, leaving 9 bases between the germline ends. The germline V gene encodes CDR1 MNHEY and CDR2 SMNVEV (reference sequence). The DNA for the CDR3 is TGTGCCAGCAGCCCAAATCCCTCCTACAATGAGCAGTTCTTC. It yields the protein CASSPNPSYNEQFF.

The chain uses TRBV29-1 and TRBJ2-7; TRBD1 aligns across 10 bases. The V gene end was trimmed by 6 bases and the J gene end by 7 bases; junction bases not matched to a gene: 6. The germline V gene encodes CDR1 SQVTM and CDR2 ANQGSEA. The CDR3 covers 12 residues. The CDR3 loop is CSVGQGEVEQYF. The CDR3 DNA reads as TGCAGCGTCGGACAGGGGGAGGTGGAGCAGTACTTC.

The chain recombines TRBV3-1 (or the pseudogene TRBV3-2) with TRBJ2-2; a possible D gene is TRBD2 (7 bases). Germline V gene data show CDR1 as LGHDT and CDR2 as YNNKEL (reference sequence). The V gene lost 6 bases and the J gene lost 3 bases, with 11 bases spanning the gap. CDR3 length: 14 amino acids. The CDR3 loop reads CASSQGRDTGELFF. The DNA of the CDR3 is TGTGCCAGCAGTCAGGGGAGGGACACCGGGGAGCTGTTTTTT.

The chain uses TRBV6-2 or TRBV6-3 and TRBJ1-1; D is unresolved. This CDR3 has 13 amino acids. V was shortened by 3 bases and J by 4 bases, with 9 bases between the two germline ends. From germline, CDR1 is MNHEY and CDR2 SVGEGT. CDR3 residues: CASSYEGSTEAFF. The CDR3, as DNA: TGTGCCAGCAGTTATGAGGGTTCCACTGAAGCTTTCTTT.

Turning to this clone: The sample has other DNA sequences that encode this CDR3 too. This chain joins TRBV30 and TRBJ1-1; D unclear. The CDR3 length is 13 residues. Germline V gene data show CDR1 as GTSNPN and CDR2 as SVGIG (reference sequence). Trimming cost V 0 bases and J 2 bases, with 7 bases left between them. CDR3 nucleotide sequence: TGTGCCTGGAGTGTAGGCGGAAACACTGAAGCTTTCTTT. It specifies CAWSVGGNTEAFF.

CDR3 protein: CASSTLWGGDTQYF. The CDR3 nucleotides are TGTGCCAGTAGTACCTTATGGGGGGGAGATACGCAGTATTTT. The chain is built from TRBV19 and TRBJ2-3; 7 nucleotides match TRBD2. The V and J ends lost 4 bases and 5 bases, in that order; junction bases with no gene match: 6. CDR1 and CDR2 (germline): LNHDA, SQIVND (reference sequence). The CDR3 runs to 14 residues.

The chain links TRBV6-6 to TRBJ2-7; 9 nucleotides line up with TRBD1. Per the germline V gene, CDR1 is MNHNY and CDR2 is SVGAGI (reference sequence). Trimming cost V 8 bases and J 4 bases; bases outside gene matches: 9. CDR3 size: 14 residues. CDR3 loop: CASYPTGGGYEQYF. In DNA, the CDR3 is TGTGCCAGCTACCCGACAGGGGGAGGGTACGAGCAGTACTTC.

The chain recombines TRBV30 with TRBJ2-3; TRBD2 aligns across 7 bases. Germline CDR1 is GTSNPN and CDR2 is SVGIG (reference sequence). The CDR3 has 12 residues. V trimming: 2 bases; J trimming: 10 bases; junction bases outside the gene matches: 6. CDR3 bases: TGTGCCTGGAGTCAAAGCGGGAAGGCGCAGTATTTT. Translation gives CAWSQSGKAQYF.

The V gene is TRBV5-1, the J gene TRBJ2-4; possibly TRBD1 for D (6 bases). In germline, CDR1 is SGHRS, CDR2 YFSETQ. V shed 0 bases and J shed 5 bases, with 6 bases lying between them. The CDR3 has 13 residues. The CDR3 region has the DNA TGCGCCAGCAGCTTGGACAGGGAAAACATTCAGTACTTC. It translates to CASSLDRENIQYF. Using reference TRBV5-1 and TRBJ2-4 for the parts outside the CDR3, the full variable domain is KAGVTQTPRYLIKTRGQQVTLSCSPISGHRSVSWYQQTPGQGLQFLFEYFSETQRNKGNFPGRFSGRQFSNSRSEMNVSTLELGDSALYLCASSLDRENIQYFGAGTRLSVL.